Listed below are T cell receptor beta chains from one sample, sequenced in a study of CD8+ T cells in alopecia areata. Profiled with immunoSEQ multiplex PCR; TCRdb holds only in-frame clones, not every one. The profile shows about 120,000 clones, roughly 50% of them singletons. Sequenced here: CD4+ T cells sorted from blood, sampled at week 24, from a patient treated with tofacitinib. Receptors originate from a human donor with alopecia areata. The CDR3 runs from the conserved cysteine through the conserved F or W. The D gene is left open where the match is weak. Rows may omit the clone size; those that give it use once, few, many or a size class.

cdr3_nt cdr3_aa v_call cdr3_length clone_size j_call d_call
TGTGCCAGTAGTATGGACACAGGGGTTCCTAGGTATGGCTACACCTTC CASSMDTGVPRYGYTF TRBV19 16 . TRBJ1-2 TRBD1
TGTGCCAGCAGCCAACAACTAGCGGCCACAGATACGCAGTATTTT CASSQQLAATDTQYF TRBV14 15 . TRBJ2-3 TRBD2
TGTGCCAGCAGCCACCCGGACAGCCAAGAGACCCAGTACTTC CASSHPDSQETQYF TRBV6-6 14 . TRBJ2-5 .
TGCGCCAGCAGCACGGGCGGGGCGTACAATGAGCAGTTCTTC CASSTGGAYNEQFF TRBV5-1 14 . TRBJ2-1 .
TGCGCCAGCAGCCAAGCCCGAAGGGGGGGTTTAGGAGATACGCAGTATTTT CASSQARRGGLGDTQYF TRBV4-3 17 . TRBJ2-3 .
TGCGCCAGCAGCTTAAATCACATCGTACGCACAGATACGCAGTATTTT CASSLNHIVRTDTQYF TRBV5-1 16 . TRBJ2-3 .
TGCAGCCCGGGGGGGCGCACGGACGAGCAGTACTTC CSPGGRTDEQYF TRBV29-1 12 few TRBJ2-7 TRBD2
TGTGCCAGCAGCTTGGGAGGGGGACAGGGAAAAAGTGAAGCTTTCTTT CASSLGGGQGKSEAFF TRBV5-4 16 . TRBJ1-1 TRBD1
TGTGCCAGCAGTCCCGACTTCCTCATCGGAAACATTCAGTACTTC CASSPDFLIGNIQYF TRBV2 15 . TRBJ2-4 .
TGTGCCAGCAGTGGAGGAGCGGGGGACACAGATACGCAGTATTTT CASSGGAGDTDTQYF TRBV2 15 few TRBJ2-3 TRBD2
TGTGCCAGCAGCTCCAACGGGAGGAACATTCAGTACTTC CASSSNGRNIQYF TRBV6-5 13 . TRBJ2-4 TRBD2
TGCGCCAGCAGCTCTGGCGGGGCCAGAAGAGAGACCCAGTACTTC CASSSGGARRETQYF TRBV5-1 15 once TRBJ2-5 .
TGCGCCAGCAGACAGGGGACAGGGGGTTCGACGGAGCAGTTCTTC CASRQGTGGSTEQFF TRBV5-1 15 . TRBJ2-1 TRBD1
TGTGCCAGCAGACAGGGGAACACCGGGGAGCTGTTTTTT CASRQGNTGELFF TRBV2 13 few TRBJ2-2 .
TGCGCCAGCAGCTTGGATTCGAACACTGAAGCTTTCTTT CASSLDSNTEAFF TRBV5-1 13 few TRBJ1-1 .
TGCAGCGTTAGCCTGACAGGGGGCTGGGAGACCCAGTACTTC CSVSLTGGWETQYF TRBV29-1 14 . TRBJ2-5 TRBD1
TGCGCCAGCAGCTTGGAGGGCGGCTACACCTTC CASSLEGGYTF TRBV5-1 11 few TRBJ1-2 .
TGTGCCAGCAGCTTCCCTAGCGGGGGCCGCTACGAGCAGTACTTC CASSFPSGGRYEQYF TRBV7-9 15 . TRBJ2-7 TRBD2
TGTGCCAGCAGTCGACAGGGAGGCTACGAGCAGTACTTC CASSRQGGYEQYF TRBV7-2 13 . TRBJ2-7 .
TGTGCCAGCATGCGACAGGGAGGGGCCGGGGAGCTGTTTTTT CASMRQGGAGELFF TRBV6-5 14 few TRBJ2-2 .
TGTGCCAGCAGTTTATCTAGCGAGCAGTTCTTC CASSLSSEQFF TRBV27 11 . TRBJ2-1 .
TGTGCCAGCACGGGACAGGCAGATACGCAGTATTTT CASTGQADTQYF TRBV6-5 12 . TRBJ2-3 TRBD1
TGTGCCTGGAGAAATAGCGGGGGCTCCTACGAGCAGTACTTC CAWRNSGGSYEQYF TRBV30 14 . TRBJ2-7 TRBD2
TGCGCCAGCAGCCCAAGCGGGGGGGCCGAAGAGACCCAGTACTTC CASSPSGGAEETQYF TRBV4-1 15 . TRBJ2-5 TRBD2
TGTGCCAGCAGCCTCGAGATACCTCCCTACGAGCAGTACTTC CASSLEIPPYEQYF TRBV7-9 14 . TRBJ2-7 .
TGTGCCAGCAGCCAAGATTGGTCCTACGAGCAGTACTTC CASSQDWSYEQYF TRBV14 13 once TRBJ2-7 .
TGTGCCAGCAGCTCGCGACAGGGGGCGAACTATGGCTACACCTTC CASSSRQGANYGYTF TRBV7-2 15 . TRBJ1-2 TRBD1
TGTGCCAGCAGCCTTGGGGGGGCCGCCTACAATGAGCAGTTCTTC CASSLGGAAYNEQFF TRBV5-4 15 . TRBJ2-1 .
TGTGCCAGCTCACGGGACCGCCAAGAGACCCAGTACTTC CASSRDRQETQYF TRBV18 13 . TRBJ2-5 .
TGTGCCAGCCACAACCGACAGGGAGCCTCTGAAGCTTTCTTT CASHNRQGASEAFF TRBV6-5 14 . TRBJ1-1 TRBD1
TGTGCCTGGACGCTCACAACTAATGAAAAACTGTTTTTT CAWTLTTNEKLFF TRBV30 13 few TRBJ1-4 .
TGTGCCAGCAGCTCGACAGGGATTAACACTGAAGCTTTCTTT CASSSTGINTEAFF TRBV11-2 14 few TRBJ1-1 TRBD1
TGTGCCTGGAGTCCACAGGGCTACGAGCAGTACTTC CAWSPQGYEQYF TRBV30 12 . TRBJ2-7 .
TGTGCCAGCAGCTTAGATGGGGCCAGAGGTTCACCCCTCCACTTT CASSLDGARGSPLHF TRBV11-3 15 . TRBJ1-6 .
TGTGCCAGCACGGGACTAGCGGGTCACAATGAGCAGTTCTTC CASTGLAGHNEQFF TRBV25-1 14 few TRBJ2-1 TRBD2
TGTGCCAGCAGCTCGGGACAGGGGGTGGACGGCTACACCTTC CASSSGQGVDGYTF TRBV5-4 14 . TRBJ1-2 TRBD1
TGTGCCTGGAGTGTTCTACATCAGGGGGCGCCCCTCCACTTT CAWSVLHQGAPLHF TRBV30 14 . TRBJ1-6 TRBD1
TGTGCCTGGAGTCGGTCAGGGGTAGATACGCAGTATTTT CAWSRSGVDTQYF TRBV30 13 . TRBJ2-3 .
TGTGCCAGCAGCCGGGGGGGCTGGGGCAATGAGCAGTTCTTC CASSRGGWGNEQFF TRBV9 14 few TRBJ2-1 TRBD2
TGTGCCAGCAGCTTACGAGGAAACCAAGAGACCCAGTACTTC CASSLRGNQETQYF TRBV5-6 14 . TRBJ2-5 .
TGTGCCTGGAGTGTGCGGGGGGCTGGAAACACCATATATTTT CAWSVRGAGNTIYF TRBV30 14 . TRBJ1-3 .
TGTGCCTGGACCTGGACTAGCGGGGGGGCAACCGGGGAGCTGTTTTTT CAWTWTSGGATGELFF TRBV30 16 few TRBJ2-2 TRBD2
TGCAGCGTTTGGGGGACCTATGGCTACACCTTC CSVWGTYGYTF TRBV29-1 11 . TRBJ1-2 .
TGTGCCTGGAGTGACAGGAGAAGCCAAGAGACCCAGTACTTC CAWSDRRSQETQYF TRBV30 14 . TRBJ2-5 .
TGCAGCGTTGCATTCGGCTCTGGAAACACCATATATTTT CSVAFGSGNTIYF TRBV29-1 13 . TRBJ1-3 .
TGTGCCTGGAGTAGGGTCACAGATACGCAGTATTTT CAWSRVTDTQYF TRBV30 12 . TRBJ2-3 .
TGCAGCGTCCAAGAACCGGGACAGTTGGAACCTTTC CSVQEPGQLEPF TRBV29-1 12 . TRBJ2-7 TRBD1
TGTGCCACCAGCAGAGATCGGCTAGCGGGGGCCCATGAGCAGTTCTTC CATSRDRLAGAHEQFF TRBV15 16 . TRBJ2-1 TRBD2
TGTGCCAGCTCATCGGCTACCTGGGACATTCAGTACTTC CASSSATWDIQYF TRBV18 13 . TRBJ2-4 .
TGTGCCTGGAGTGGACTAGCGCAGTACGAGCAGTACTTC CAWSGLAQYEQYF TRBV30 13 few TRBJ2-7 TRBD2
TGTGCCAGCCGTCGAGAAGGCACAGATACGCAGTATTTT CASRREGTDTQYF TRBV6-1 13 few TRBJ2-3 .
TGTGCCAGCAGCTACTCCCGGGGGGCAGGGGATACGCAGTATTTT CASSYSRGAGDTQYF TRBV11-2 15 . TRBJ2-3 .
TGTGCCAGCTCACCACCGACAGGACGTGGCTACACCTTC CASSPPTGRGYTF TRBV18 13 . TRBJ1-2 .